These 18 T cell receptor beta chains were sequenced from one sample in a study of cytomegalovirus exposure and HLA in healthy donors. The PCR was carried out with 60 Vbeta primers and 13 Jbeta primers. This table comes from immunoSEQ multiplex PCR, and its TCRdb copy is limited to in-frame clones, with some not included. The sample shows 150,000 to 190,000 clones, approximately 80% of them seen only once. Sequenced sample: PBMCs. Every receptor here comes from a woman aged 50 to 60 in good health and CMV-seropositive.

The chain joins TRBV9 to TRBJ1-2; D perhaps matches TRBD1 (6 bases). CDR1 SGDLS and CDR2 YYNGEE come from the germline V gene. Trimming took 0 bases from V and 8 from J, leaving 20 bases between them. The CDR3 contains 16 residues. CDR3 in amino acids: CASSVGQGKVSGGYTF. The CDR3 bases are TGTGCCAGCAGCGTAGGGCAGGGGAAGGTTTCAGGAGGCTACACCTTC.

J is TRBJ2-1 and V is TRBV6-5; TRBD2 might be the D (6 bases). The V end lost 9 bases, the J end lost 3 bases, and 9 bases lay between the germline ends. CDR1 is MNHEY and CDR2 is SVGAGI in the germline V gene. This CDR3 contains 12 residues. The CDR3 loop reads CARGGDYNEQFF. CDR3 DNA sequence: TGTGCCAGAGGAGGGGACTACAATGAGCAGTTCTTC.

This clone was observed a few times. This chain connects TRBV29-1 to TRBJ2-2; a possible D gene is TRBD1 (6 bases). V lost 5 bases and J lost 3, with 10 bases in between. CDR1 is SQVTM and CDR2 is ANQGSEA in the germline V gene. This CDR3 is built from 13 residues. The CDR3 here is CSVQGLYTGELFF. The CDR3 DNA is TGCAGCGTTCAGGGGCTATACACCGGGGAGCTGTTTTTT.

This clone was seen just once. This chain joins TRBV27 and TRBJ1-2, with D uncertain. Germline CDR1 is MNHEY and CDR2 is SMNVEV (reference sequence). The CDR3 covers 13 residues. V lost 8 bases, J lost 4 bases, and 14 bases lay in between. The chain's CDR3 is CASASREGYGYTF. The DNA of the CDR3 is TGTGCCAGCGCGAGTAGGGAGGGCTATGGCTACACCTTC.

The chain employs TRBV29-1 and TRBJ2-7, with 8 bases fitting TRBD1. This CDR3 contains 12 residues. Looked up from germline, CDR1 is SQVTM and CDR2 is ANQGSEA. V gave up 7 bases and J gave up 2 bases; unmatched junction bases: 4. The CDR3 here is CSGGQGAYEQYF. The CDR3 DNA is TGCAGCGGAGGACAGGGCGCCTACGAGCAGTACTTC.

The chain links TRBV2 to TRBJ1-5; D not resolved. CDR3 size: 15 residues. The V end was cut by 3 bases, the J end by 0 bases, with 9 bases between. Germline V lookup: CDR1 SNHLY, CDR2 FYNNEI. CDR3 residues: CASSDSQYSNQPQHF. The CDR3 DNA reads TGTGCCAGCAGTGATTCCCAGTATAGCAATCAGCCCCAGCATTTT.

V usage is TRBV7-2 and J usage is TRBJ2-3; TRBD2 matches 8 bases. The trim removed 10 bases at V and 4 bases at J, leaving 7 bases unmatched. Per the germline V gene, CDR1 is SGHTA and CDR2 is FQGNSA. This CDR3 contains 13 residues. CDR3 coding DNA: TGTGCCACACGTTCAGCGGGGGCAGATACGCAGTATTTT. Translated: CATRSAGADTQYF.

The rearrangement joins TRBV15 to TRBJ1-5; D gene ambiguous. From germline, CDR1 is LNHNV and CDR2 YYDKDF (reference sequence). The CDR3 contains 12 residues. V shed 1 base and J shed 5 bases, with 3 bases lying between them. The CDR3 sequence is CATSRADQPQHF. CDR3 coding DNA: TGTGCCACCAGCAGAGCTGATCAGCCCCAGCATTTT.

The rearrangement joins TRBV27 to TRBJ1-4; 9 nucleotides align to TRBD1. The V and J ends lost 6 bases and 3 bases, in that order; junction bases with no gene match: 2. Germline CDR1 is MNHEY and CDR2 is SMNVEV (reference sequence). The CDR3 spans 14 residues. The CDR3 loop is CASRRQGANEKLFF. The CDR3 DNA follows: TGTGCCAGCAGGAGACAGGGGGCTAATGAAAAACTGTTTTTT.

The chain joins TRBV10-2 to TRBJ2-3; unclear D gene. This CDR3 has 14 amino acids. Trimming took off 2 bases at V and 5 bases at J, with 11 bases between the two ends. Germline V gives CDR1 WSHSY, CDR2 SAAADI. The CDR3 protein is CASSEPPSRDTQYF. The CDR3 DNA sequence: TGCGCCAGCAGTGAGCCCCCCTCCAGAGATACGCAGTATTTT.

As for this clone: An end of the junction differs from the germline gene, which may be a read error. The chain combines TRBV7-9 with TRBJ1-6; unclear D gene. Germline V gives CDR1 SEHNR, CDR2 FQNEAQ (reference sequence). This CDR3 comprises 12 residues. CDR3 amino acids: CSSSDGESPLHF. Written as DNA, the CDR3 is TGTTCCAGCAGCGACGGGGAGTCACCCCTCCACTTT. The complete variable domain, with remaining parts taken from reference TRBV7-9 and TRBJ1-6, reads DTGVSQNPRHKITKRGQNVTFRCDPISEHNRLYWYRQTLGQGPEFLTYFQNEAQLEKSRLLSDRFSAERPKGSFSTLEIQRTEQGDSAMYLCSSSDGESPLHFGNGTRLTVT.

This chain uses TRBV11-2 with TRBJ2-7; possible D gene TRBD2, 6 bases. CDR1 is SGHAT, CDR2 FQNNGV, per germline. The ends were cut back, 1 base at V and 2 bases at J, with 12 bases in the middle. The CDR3 extends over 15 amino acids. The CDR3 DNA reads TGTGCCAGCAGCTTAGCCCCCGGGGAGGCCTACGAGCAGTACTTC. Its protein is CASSLAPGEAYEQYF. Filled out from reference TRBV11-2 and TRBJ2-7, the complete variable domain reads EAGVAQSPRYKIIEKRQSVAFWCNPISGHATLYWYQQILGQGPKLLIQFQNNGVVDDSQLPKDRFSAERLKGVDSTLKIQPAKLEDSAVYLCASSLAPGEAYEQYFGPGTRLTVT.

The chain links TRBV5-4 to TRBJ1-3; 8 nucleotides match TRBD1. Trimming took 3 bases from V and 8 from J; bases not matched to a gene: 4. Germline values: CDR1 SGHNT, CDR2 YYREEE (reference sequence). This CDR3 is 13 amino acids long. As DNA, the CDR3 is TGTGCCAGCAGCTCGGACAGGGTTGACACCATATATTTT. This sequence encodes CASSSDRVDTIYF.

The chain joins TRBV4-1 to TRBJ1-1, with no clear D. V lost 4 bases, J lost 1 base, and 13 bases lay in between. The length of the CDR3 is 15 residues. Germline V gives CDR1 MGHRA, CDR2 YSYEKL. CDR3 residues: CASSLSNSRNTEAFF. The CDR3 DNA reads TGCGCCAGCAGCCTAAGCAACAGTCGGAACACTGAAGCTTTCTTT.

CDR3 region: CASSLARGIRGGYEQYF. CDR3 DNA sequence: TGTGCCAGCAGCTTAGCCAGAGGAATTAGGGGGGGTTACGAGCAGTACTTC. The gene calls are TRBV7-2 and TRBJ2-7; D is possibly TRBD2 (7 bases). V lost 0 bases and J lost 4, with 19 bases in between. CDR1 and CDR2 (germline): SGHTA, FQGNSA. This CDR3 has 17 amino acids.

J is TRBJ1-6 and V is TRBV6-5; weak D call: TRBD1 (5 bases). The CDR3 sequence is 14 residues long. Deletions cut 4 bases from V and 7 bases from J, with 11 bases between. CDR1 and CDR2 (germline): MNHEY, SVGAGI. The CDR3 region is CASSWGVQNSPLHF. For the CDR3, the DNA is TGTGCCAGCAGTTGGGGGGTCCAGAATTCACCCCTCCACTTT.

The chain recombines TRBV7-8 with TRBJ1-5; D not certain. The V end was cut by 1 base, the J end by 6 bases, with 10 bases between. Germline V CDR1 and CDR2: SGHVS, FQNEAQ. The CDR3 loop spans 14 amino acids. The CDR3 bases are TGTGCCAGCAGCTTAGGAGGGTCGGGTCAGCCCCAGCATTTT. Translation gives CASSLGGSGQPQHF. The variable domain in full, with the rest retrieved from reference TRBV7-8 and TRBJ1-5, is GAGVSQSPRYKVAKRGQDVALRCDPISGHVSLFWYQQALGQGPEFLTYFQNEAQLDKSGLPSDRFFAERPEGSVSTLKIQRTQQEDSAVYLCASSLGGSGQPQHFGDGTRLSIL.

The chain links TRBV5-1 to TRBJ2-5; 7 bases line up with TRBD1. The junction had 9 bases not matched to a gene; V was cut back by 4 bases and J by 0 bases. Germline V gene sequence: CDR1 SGHRS, CDR2 YFSETQ. CDR3 size: 16 residues. Written as DNA, the CDR3 is TGCGCCAGCAGCCTACCTGAGGGGACAGACCAAGAGACCCAGTACTTC. This sequence encodes CASSLPEGTDQETQYF.